Following are 6 T cell receptor beta chains from one sample sequenced in a study of blood T cell repertoires in COVID-19. Sequencing used immunoSEQ multiplex PCR; TCRdb keeps in-frame clones, though not all of them. Of 250,000 to 350,000 clones in the sample, roughly nine tenths were seen once. The sample was PBMCs or T cells enriched from blood (not recorded which). These receptors were taken from a woman in her thirties or forties who had recovered from COVID-19.

This clone was recorded only once. The chain couples TRBV7-2 to TRBJ2-2; TRBD2 matches 8 bases. Germline-derived CDR1 and CDR2 are SGHTA and FQGNSA. This CDR3 has 18 amino acids. V trimming: 2 bases; J trimming: 2 bases; junction bases outside the gene matches: 10. The CDR3 spells CASSLMGLAGRNTGELFF. DNA for the CDR3: TGTGCCAGCAGCTTAATGGGCTTAGCGGGGCGCAACACCGGGGAGCTGTTTTTT. Using reference TRBV7-2 and TRBJ2-2 for the parts outside the CDR3, the full variable domain is GAGVSQSPSNKVTEKGKDVELRCDPISGHTALYWYRQSLGQGLEFLIYFQGNSAPDKSGLPSDRFSAERTGGSVSTLTIQRTQQEDSAVYLCASSLMGLAGRNTGELFFGEGSRLTVL.

The chain joins TRBV10-3 to TRBJ2-3; D is undetermined. Trimming stripped 7 bases from V and 6 bases from J, with 17 bases between. The germline gives CDR1 ENHRY, CDR2 SYGVKD. CDR3 size: 14 residues. In nucleotides, the CDR3 is TGTGCCATCATCGACTCTCCGGTTAGGGATACGCAGTATTTT. Translated: CAIIDSPVRDTQYF.

The genes are TRBV11-2 and TRBJ2-7; TRBD2 agrees at 8 bases. CDR1 and CDR2 from the germline V gene are SGHAT and FQNNGV. After removal of 3 bases from V and 7 bases from J, the junction contained 8 bases not matched to a gene. This CDR3 is 14 amino acids long. CDR3 protein: CASSLGTAGGEQYF. CDR3 nucleotide sequence: TGTGCCAGCAGCTTGGGGACCGCGGGGGGAGAGCAGTACTTC.

The chain is built from TRBV7-9 and TRBJ2-3; 9 nucleotides line up with TRBD1. With 5 bases clipped from V and 5 bases from J, the junction kept 2 bases outside the gene matches. The CDR3 contains 13 residues. In germline, CDR1 is SEHNR, CDR2 FQNEAQ (reference sequence). In DNA, the CDR3 is TGTGCCAGCAGCGGGACAGGGAGAGATACGCAGTATTTT. Its protein is CASSGTGRDTQYF.

This chain uses TRBV18 with TRBJ2-3, with D hard to call. Germline assignment: CDR1 KGHSH and CDR2 LQKENI. The CDR3 extends over 13 amino acids. Trimming shortened V by 10 bases and J by 0 bases, and 11 bases separated the two germline ends. This CDR3 reads CATASGSTDTQYF. The CDR3 bases are TGTGCCACCGCGTCTGGTAGCACAGATACGCAGTATTTT.

This chain uses TRBV5-1 with TRBJ1-1, with 8 positions matching TRBD1. The junction had 12 bases not matched to a gene; V was cut back by 3 bases and J by 5 bases. The length of the CDR3 is 16 residues. Germline assignment: CDR1 SGHRS and CDR2 YFSETQ. CDR3: CASSSESGTGRTEAFF. The CDR3 DNA reads as TGCGCCAGCAGCTCGGAATCCGGGACAGGAAGGACTGAAGCTTTCTTT.